This T cell receptor (beta chain) was sequenced in a study of cytotoxic CD8 clonotypes in ibrutinib-treated CLL (dated by TCRdb to the early 2020s). General notes on the study: The cohort was composed of 11 relapsed/refractory and roughly 14 treatment-naive patients; IGHV unmutated status was identified in some 17 patients. Responses were partial in 25 or so patients and complete in 2; after median around 66 months follow-up, roughly 14 stayed in remission and approximately 12 progressed. Response samples were taken after a median of 12 months on treatment, ranging from about 6 to 40 months. On average, each sample yielded around 250,000 productive templates and around 98,000 productive rearrangements. Of the approximately 91 people in the trial, 25 to 30 had longitudinal samples available. Cryopreserved peripheral blood mononuclear cells were collected at three points: before therapy, at response, and at either sustained remission or disease progression. Patients were still on ibrutinib when every remission and progressive disease sample was collected. Findings and caveats that apply to the study as a whole: At baseline, clonality was higher than in age-matched healthy donors and showed a strong correlation with circulating CD8+ T-cell counts. Public clonotypes were rare and either shrank or stayed stable during treatment, and the rise in clonality at ibrutinib response reflected expansion of private clonotypes. At ibrutinib response clonality went up, during sustained remission it held steady, and at progression it dropped back toward baseline. Sampling times were not matched between patients in sustained remission and patients whose disease was progressing, and lymph node repertoires were not examined.

Taken from cysteine to phenylalanine, the CDR3 has 15 residues. Of all the DNA, just the CDR3 is kept, 45 bases in frame from base 1. The V end loses 8 bases and the J end loses 3 bases, and a stretch of 19 bases separates them. CDR1 and CDR2 were assigned from the germline V gene (reference sequence) as PRHDT and FYEKMQ. On a MiSeq, deep resolution sequencing aimed for a depth between 1 in 1 million and 1 in 200,000 T cells, with each clonotype covered approximately 9.8x on average. TCR beta libraries were generated with the immunoSEQ hsTCRB Kit. The authors processed their data as follows. ImmunoSEQ Data Assistant and ImmunoSEQ Analyzer were used for data analysis, and V, D and J genes were assigned according to IMGT definitions. Clonality was computed as one minus normalized Shannon entropy of productive rearrangement frequencies, ranging from 0 to 1. Only overrepresented clonotypes making up at least 0.05% of each patient's repertoire were included in the public clonotype analysis. About a dozen repertoires from age-matched healthy donors, obtained from immuneACCESS, served as clonality controls. This immuneACCESS table, as held by TCRdb, lists in-frame sequences with V and J called but not all clones. Of the missing ones, under half trace to an unresolved V gene in checked studies; the others have no known cause. The DNA gave D and trimming, while V, J and clone size come from that table. For this sample the table gives hundreds of thousands of clones, of which around 66% were detected only once. The top ten clones comprise approximately 6% of the sample.

Comments on this clone: No cognate antigen has been identified for it. There are no base qualities to consult, and no much larger clone falls within one base.

Roughly 2 micrograms of genomic DNA were extracted from cryopreserved PBMCs for TCR beta library preparation. High-throughput TCR beta sequencing was performed on longitudinal blood samples from CLL patients receiving ibrutinib monotherapy. The patients were enrolled in a single-center, open-label phase 2 trial of ibrutinib monotherapy. The TCR sequence derives from a human donor with chronic lymphocytic leukemia. The sample here was PBMCs, taken after 36 months of ibrutinib treatment. The chain employs TRBV13 and TRBJ2-5; no D gene call is confident. The nucleotide sequence is given as TGTGCCAGCTGCCGACGACACAAGCCTGAAGAGACCCAGTACTTC. This is translated as CASCRRHKPEETQYF. The variable domain in full, with residues beyond the CDR3 obtained from the reference TRBV13 and TRBJ2-5 genes, is AAGVIQSPRHLIKEKRETATLKCYPIPRHDTVYWYQQGPGQDPQFLISFYEKMQSDKGSIPDRFSAQQFSDYHSELNMSSLELGDSALYFCASCRRHKPEETQYFGPGTRLLVL.